Listed here are 26 T cell receptor beta chains from one sample, sequenced in a study of T cell changes during pregnancy in multiple sclerosis. Some clones are missing from TCRdb's copy, which holds only in-frame ones; the method was immunoSEQ multiplex PCR. The data show approximately 92,000 clones, 85% to 95% seen once. The sample in question was peripheral blood, obtained in the first trimester of pregnancy. The source is a female donor with multiple sclerosis, enrolled in a pregnancy study.

The chain combines TRBV7-2 with TRBJ1-2; perhaps TRBD1 as D (6 bases). The CDR3 is 14 amino acids. CDR1 SGHTA and CDR2 FQGNSA come from the germline V gene. Deletions cut 3 bases from V and 6 bases from J, with 14 bases between. CDR3 residues: CASSLGRGEDGYTF. As DNA, the CDR3 is TGTGCCAGCAGCTTGGGCAGGGGCGAGGATGGCTACACCTTC.

CDR3 region: CASSLGPLVGSQYF. The CDR3 DNA follows: TGTGCCAGCAGCTTGGGACCACTAGTCGGTTCCCAGTACTTC. The V and J genes are TRBV5-4 and TRBJ2-5; D may be TRBD2 (5 bases). The length of the CDR3 is 14 residues. Germline CDR1 SGHNT, CDR2 YYREEE (reference sequence). V was trimmed by 0 bases and J by 9 bases, leaving 15 bases between them.

The chain links TRBV29-1 to TRBJ2-3; maybe TRBD2 (6 bases). The CDR3 loop spans 15 amino acids. Trimming pared 3 bases from V and 2 bases from J, leaving 15 bases between. The V gene's germline CDR1 is SQVTM and CDR2 ANQGSEA. The CDR3, as DNA: TGCAGCGTTGATGGGTTCAGCGGGTTCACAGATACGCAGTATTTT. This codes for CSVDGFSGFTDTQYF.

The chain carries TRBV28 and TRBJ2-7, with 12 bases fitting TRBD2. CDR3 length equals 15 residues. CDR1 is MDHEN, CDR2 SYDVKM, per germline. V gave up 6 bases and J gave up 3 bases; unmatched junction bases: 6. The DNA for the CDR3 is TGTGCCAGCAGAAGAGGACTAGCGGGGAACTACGAGCAGTACTTC. The encoded protein is CASRRGLAGNYEQYF.

V and J are TRBV5-1 and TRBJ2-1; 12 positions match TRBD2. This CDR3 has 17 amino acids. Germline-derived CDR1 and CDR2 are SGHRS and YFSETQ. V lost 3 bases and J lost 6; bases outside the gene matches: 10. The CDR3: CASSSFGLAGSPNEQFF. CDR3 nucleotides: TGCGCCAGCAGCTCTTTTGGACTAGCGGGATCACCCAATGAGCAGTTCTTC.

The genes are TRBV2 and TRBJ1-1; TRBD1 is a possible D gene (6 bases). The CDR3 has 16 amino acids. V was trimmed by 4 bases and J by 1 base, leaving 16 bases between them. Germline loops: CDR1 SNHLY, CDR2 FYNNEI. The CDR3 loop reads CASSGGGGEGNTEAFF. Here the CDR3 DNA reads TGTGCCAGCAGTGGGGGCGGGGGCGAGGGGAACACTGAAGCTTTCTTT. The whole variable domain, remainder taken from reference TRBV2 and TRBJ1-1, is EPEVTQTPSHQVTQMGQEVILRCVPISNHLYFYWYRQILGQKVEFLVSFYNNEISEKSEIFDDQFSVERPDGSNFTLKIRSTKLEDSAMYFCASSGGGGEGNTEAFFGQGTRLTVV.

The chain has TRBV7-2 and TRBJ2-3, with 9 bases that match TRBD2. The CDR3 extends over 18 amino acids. Germline CDR1 and CDR2: SGHTA and FQGNSA. V lost 0 bases to trimming and J lost 0 bases; unmatched junction nucleotides: 7. CDR3 loop: CASSLAFGLAGSTDTQYF. CDR3 DNA: TGTGCCAGCAGCTTAGCGTTCGGGCTAGCGGGAAGCACAGATACGCAGTATTTT. The variable domain in full, with the rest retrieved from reference TRBV7-2 and TRBJ2-3, is GAGVSQSPSNKVTEKGKDVELRCDPISGHTALYWYRQSLGQGLEFLIYFQGNSAPDKSGLPSDRFSAERTGGSVSTLTIQRTQQEDSAVYLCASSLAFGLAGSTDTQYFGPGTRLTVL.

The rearrangement uses TRBV7-8 and TRBJ2-7, with D perhaps matching TRBD1 (6 bases). Trimming stripped 5 bases from V and 3 bases from J, with 11 bases between. The CDR3 runs 13 residues. Germline V gene sequence: CDR1 SGHVS, CDR2 FQNEAQ. The CDR3, as DNA: TGTGCCAGCAGCCGAACGGACAGCTACGAGCAGTACTTC. Its protein is CASSRTDSYEQYF.

J is TRBJ2-2 and V is TRBV6-6; 8 bases are a match to TRBD1. Germline CDR1 and CDR2: MNHNY and SVGAGI (reference sequence). This CDR3 region has 16 residues. V shed 1 base, J shed 3 bases, and the junction held 4 bases outside the gene matches. This CDR3 is CASSYYGQGDTGELFF. CDR3 coding DNA: TGTGCCAGCAGTTACTACGGACAGGGCGACACCGGGGAGCTGTTTTTT.

The chain carries TRBV19 and TRBJ2-1; weak D call: TRBD2 (6 bases). Germline V gene sequence: CDR1 LNHDA, CDR2 SQIVND (reference sequence). The CDR3 is 14 amino acids. Trimming took off 1 base at V and 2 bases at J, with 6 bases between the two ends. Here the CDR3 DNA reads TGTGCCAGTAGTATAGGGACTACCTACAATGAGCAGTTCTTC. It codes for CASSIGTTYNEQFF.

J is TRBJ2-7 and V is TRBV5-1; weak D call: TRBD2 (5 bases). CDR3 size: 15 residues. Trimming stripped 4 bases from V and 3 bases from J, with 17 bases between. The germline V gene has CDR1 SGHRS and CDR2 YFSETQ. The CDR3 protein is CASSTGGLLVYEQYF. CDR3 sequence (DNA): TGCGCCAGCAGCACCGGAGGACTTTTAGTCTACGAGCAGTACTTC.

The CDR3 region is CATSGTAGAYEQYF. Written as DNA, the CDR3 is TGTGCCACCAGCGGGACAGCGGGGGCCTACGAGCAGTACTTC. The chain uses TRBV19 and TRBJ2-7, with TRBD2 as a possible D gene (8 bases). Germline CDR1 and CDR2: LNHDA and SQIVND (reference sequence). The CDR3 is made up of 14 amino acids. Between the trimmed V and J ends, which lost 10 bases and 2 bases, there was a span of 18 bases.

This chain uses TRBV19 with TRBJ2-5; 7 bases line up with TRBD2. Germline V CDR1 and CDR2: LNHDA, SQIVND (reference sequence). This CDR3 is 14 amino acids long. With 2 bases clipped from V and 2 bases from J, the junction kept 2 bases outside the gene matches. CDR3 in amino acids: CASSISGNQETQYF. The DNA for the CDR3 is TGTGCCAGTAGTATAAGCGGGAATCAAGAGACCCAGTACTTC.

The rearrangement links TRBV27 to TRBJ2-5; 8 nucleotides agree with TRBD2. V was pared by 7 bases and J by 4 bases, with 17 bases of the junction left unmatched. The CDR3 has 17 amino acids. Germline CDR1 is MNHEY and CDR2 is SMNVEV (reference sequence). CDR3 nucleotide sequence: TGTGCCAGCACCCCAACTCCGGGGGGGAGGGCGTTAGAGACCCAGTACTTC. Translation: CASTPTPGGRALETQYF.

This rearrangement joins TRBV5-4 to TRBJ2-7, with 8 bases that match TRBD1. The length of the CDR3 is 13 residues. Germline CDR1 and CDR2: SGHNT and YYREEE (reference sequence). The V and J ends lost 3 bases and 5 bases, in that order; junction bases with no gene match: 4. The CDR3 spells CASSYGQGNEQYF. DNA for the CDR3: TGTGCCAGCAGCTACGGACAGGGTAACGAGCAGTACTTC. The variable domain in full, with the rest retrieved from reference TRBV5-4 and TRBJ2-7, is ETGVTQSPTHLIKTRGQQVTLRCSSQSGHNTVSWYQQALGQGPQFIFQYYREEENGRGNFPPRFSGLQFPNYSSELNVNALELDDSALYLCASSYGQGNEQYFGPGTRLTVT.

The chain couples TRBV19 to TRBJ2-3, with no clear D. The germline gives CDR1 LNHDA, CDR2 SQIVND (reference sequence). The V and J ends lost 8 bases and 2 bases respectively, with 11 bases between them. The CDR3 length is 13 residues. CDR3 nucleotide sequence: TGTGCCAGTCGGTGGGCTTCCACAGATACGCAGTATTTT. Amino acids: CASRWASTDTQYF. Supplemented by reference TRBV19 and TRBJ2-3, the full variable domain reads DGGITQSPKYLFRKEGQNVTLSCEQNLNHDAMYWYRQDPGQGLRLIYYSQIVNDFQKGDIAEGYSVSREKKESFPLTVTSAQKNPTAFYLCASRWASTDTQYFGPGTRLTVL.

The chain combines TRBV28 with TRBJ2-1; perhaps TRBD2 as D (5 bases). CDR1 and CDR2 from the germline V gene are MDHEN and SYDVKM. The CDR3 covers 11 residues. V gave up 2 bases and J gave up 12 bases, with 8 bases separating them. The CDR3 region has the DNA TGTGCCAGCAGTTTAACGGGGTGGCAGTTCTTC. Its protein is CASSLTGWQFF.

This chain uses TRBV27 with TRBJ1-1; D is uncertain. The V end lost 8 bases, the J end lost 4 bases, and 5 bases lay between the germline ends. The germline gives CDR1 MNHEY, CDR2 SMNVEV (reference sequence). The CDR3 is 10 residues long. CDR3 in amino acids: CASGSTEAFF. CDR3 in DNA: TGTGCCAGCGGCAGCACTGAAGCTTTCTTT.

The chain is built from TRBV30 and TRBJ1-4; TRBD1 is a possible D gene (5 bases). Germline V lookup: CDR1 GTSNPN, CDR2 SVGIG (reference sequence). Trimming pared 0 bases from V and 5 bases from J, leaving 19 bases between. This CDR3 has 17 amino acids. This chain's CDR3 is CAWSVGVQAGLNEKLFF. As DNA, the CDR3 is TGTGCCTGGAGTGTAGGGGTCCAGGCCGGCCTCAATGAAAAACTGTTTTTT. Variable domain in full (rest from reference TRBV30 and TRBJ1-4): SQTIHQWPATLVQPVGSPLSLECTVEGTSNPNLYWYRQAAGRGLQLLFYSVGIGQISSEVPQNLSASRPQDRQFILSSKKLLLSDSGFYLCAWSVGVQAGLNEKLFFGSGTQLSVL.

This chain uses TRBV19 with TRBJ2-6; possible D gene TRBD2, 6 bases. Per germline, CDR1 LNHDA and CDR2 SQIVND (reference sequence). V gave up 0 bases and J gave up 0 bases, with 15 bases separating them. The CDR3 is made up of 19 amino acids. The CDR3 loop reads CASSIDLGGADSGANVLTF. The DNA of the CDR3 is TGTGCCAGTAGTATAGATCTTGGAGGGGCGGACTCTGGGGCCAACGTCCTGACTTTC.

The chain joins TRBV6-5 to TRBJ1-4; TRBD1 matches at 7 bases. CDR1 MNHEY and CDR2 SVGAGI come from the germline V gene. The CDR3 runs to 14 residues. The junction had 4 bases not matched to a gene; V was cut back by 2 bases and J by 7 bases. The CDR3 protein is CASSYTGVREKLFF. For the CDR3, the DNA is TGTGCCAGCAGTTACACAGGGGTTCGTGAAAAACTGTTTTTT.

This sequence joins TRBV5-1 and TRBJ2-7, with 11 nucleotides matching TRBD2. CDR1 and CDR2 from the germline V gene are SGHRS and YFSETQ. The CDR3 is 14 amino acids. J was trimmed by 6 bases and V by 4 bases; bases with no gene match: 6. The CDR3 spells CASSPGLAAIEQYF. CDR3 bases: TGCGCCAGCAGCCCGGGACTAGCGGCGATCGAGCAGTACTTC.

The V gene is TRBV27, the J gene TRBJ2-7; TRBD2 matches 10 bases. This CDR3 is built from 15 residues. Germline-derived CDR1 and CDR2 are MNHEY and SMNVEV (reference sequence). Trimming removed 4 bases from V and 7 bases from J; junction bases left unmatched: 10. The CDR3 coding sequence is TGTGCCAGCAGTTATCTAGCGGGGGCCTCGGAGGAGCAGTACTTC. It specifies CASSYLAGASEEQYF.

J is TRBJ2-3 and V is TRBV9; 7 bases align to TRBD1. The CDR3 is made up of 14 amino acids. Trimming took 4 bases from V and 1 from J; bases not matched to a gene: 3. CDR1 is SGDLS, CDR2 YYNGEE, per germline. CDR3 protein: CASSIGQGTDTQYF. The CDR3 DNA is TGTGCCAGCAGCATAGGACAGGGCACAGATACGCAGTATTTT.

The J gene is TRBJ1-5, the V gene TRBV28; 7 bases are a match to TRBD1. The ends lost 3 bases at V and 5 bases at J; junction bases unmatched: 10. The CDR3 runs 16 residues. Germline V gene sequence: CDR1 MDHEN, CDR2 SYDVKM. DNA for the CDR3: TGTGCCAGCAGTTTTTCGACAGGGCTAAGGGATCAGCCCCAGCATTTT. Translating it yields CASSFSTGLRDQPQHF.

The genes are TRBV15 and TRBJ2-2; TRBD1 matches at 8 bases. Unmatched junction bases numbered 5, after V lost 4 bases and J lost 4 bases. This CDR3 region has 15 residues. CDR1 and CDR2 from the germline V gene are LNHNV and YYDKDF (reference sequence). CDR3 residues: CATSIRGQATGELFF. CDR3 in DNA: TGTGCCACCAGCATTCGGGGACAGGCCACCGGGGAGCTGTTTTTT.